This T cell receptor beta chain was captured in a study of blood T cells in healthy people across ages. Study outcomes and limitations: In the absence of known donor CMV status, changes in expanded clonotypes were possibly confounded.

This clonotype was counted at least ten times. Its antigen remains unknown. The CDR3 extends over 14 amino acids. Trimming removed 6 bases from V and 1 base from J, with 12 bases in between. Germline loops: CDR1 MNHEY, CDR2 SVGAGI. Alongside a J-beta primer mix, a sample-barcoded 5' primer served in a second PCR lasting 7 to 11 cycles. Each CDR3 protein gets one entry after TCRdb re-called the 5' RACE reads with MiXCR. Of over 750,000 distinct CDR3 sequences listed, 20% to 30% are singletons. These data also featured in a second study, about T cells of mothers and their children.

V usage is TRBV6-5 and J usage is TRBJ2-5; D is possibly TRBD1 (6 bases). The clonotype originates from a boy aged 5-17 years in good health. What was sequenced was blood. CDR3 in DNA: TGTGCCAGCAGACGTCGACAGGCCCAAGAGACCCAGTACTTC. This encodes CASRRRQAQETQYF.